The sequence of this TCR beta chain was determined in a study of T cells in localized non-small cell lung cancer. The table came from immunoSEQ multiplex PCR; TCRdb's copy has only in-frame clones and leaves some out. This table has some 40,000 clones, about 92% appearing once. The receptor's source is a female donor older than 55 with stage I lung adenocarcinoma. Sequencing was performed on peripheral blood, taken before any cancer treatment.

The CDR3 is CATSSLGSYEQYF. In DNA form, the CDR3 reads TGTGCCACCAGCAGCCTAGGTAGCTACGAGCAGTACTTC. The genes are TRBV15 and TRBJ2-7; D is undetermined. Between the trimmed V and J ends, which lost 3 bases and 3 bases, there was a span of 9 bases. Germline V CDR1 and CDR2: LNHNV, YYDKDF (reference sequence). The CDR3 has 13 residues. The full variable domain, in which reference TRBV15 and TRBJ2-7 provide the parts outside the CDR3, is DAMVIQNPRYQVTQFGKPVTLSCSQTLNHNVMYWYQQKSSQAPKLLFHYYDKDFNNEADTPDNFQSRRPNTSFCFLDIRSPGLGDTAMYLCATSSLGSYEQYFGPGTRLTVT.